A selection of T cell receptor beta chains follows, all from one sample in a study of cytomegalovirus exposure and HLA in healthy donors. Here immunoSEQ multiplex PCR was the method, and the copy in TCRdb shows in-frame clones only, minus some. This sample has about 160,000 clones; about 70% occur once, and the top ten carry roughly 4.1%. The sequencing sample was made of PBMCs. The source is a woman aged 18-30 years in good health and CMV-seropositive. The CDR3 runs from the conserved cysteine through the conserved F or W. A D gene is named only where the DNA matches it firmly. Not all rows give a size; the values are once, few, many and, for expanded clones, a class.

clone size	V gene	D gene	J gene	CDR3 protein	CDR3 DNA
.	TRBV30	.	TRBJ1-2	CAWSVTSGFYGYTF	TGTGCCTGGAGTGTAACCAGCGGCTTCTATGGCTACACCTTC
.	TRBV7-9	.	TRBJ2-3	CASSSGSPDTQYF	TGTGCCAGCAGCTCCGGGTCCCCAGATACGCAGTATTTT
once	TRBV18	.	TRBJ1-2	CASSIEDGYTF	TGTGCCAGCTCGATCGAGGATGGCTACACCTTC
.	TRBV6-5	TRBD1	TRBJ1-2	CASRGQGASNYGYTF	TGTGCCAGCAGGGGGCAGGGGGCCTCTAACTATGGCTACACCTTC
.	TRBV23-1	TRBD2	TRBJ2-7	CASSQSRVAGHYEQYF	TGCGCCAGCAGTCAATCTCGGGTAGCGGGGCACTACGAGCAGTACTTC
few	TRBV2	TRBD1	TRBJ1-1	CASSGRQGGAFF	TGTGCCAGCAGCGGAAGACAGGGGGGAGCTTTCTTT
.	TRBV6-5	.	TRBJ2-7	CASSYVGNEQYF	TGTGCCAGCAGTTACGTCGGGAACGAGCAGTACTTC
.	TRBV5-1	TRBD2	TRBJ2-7	CASNLETSESSYEQYF	TGCGCCAGCAACCTGGAGACTAGCGAGAGCTCCTACGAGCAGTACTTC
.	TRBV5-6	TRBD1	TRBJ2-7	CATEFLGDRGSYEQYF	TGTGCCACTGAGTTTTTAGGGGACAGGGGATCCTACGAGCAGTACTTC
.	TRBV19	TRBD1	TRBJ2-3	CASSMRLTGDTQYF	TGTGCCAGTAGTATGAGGCTGACAGGGGATACGCAGTATTTT